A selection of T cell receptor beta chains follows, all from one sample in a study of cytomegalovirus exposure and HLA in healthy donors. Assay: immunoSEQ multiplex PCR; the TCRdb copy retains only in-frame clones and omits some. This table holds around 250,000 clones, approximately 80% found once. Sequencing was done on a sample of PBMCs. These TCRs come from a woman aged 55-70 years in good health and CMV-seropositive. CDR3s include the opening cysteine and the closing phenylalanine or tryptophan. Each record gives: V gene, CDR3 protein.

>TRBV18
CASSLSGMGAYEQYF
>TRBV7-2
CASRSGTSGSINSEQFF
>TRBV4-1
CASSHPGTGDSNRNQPQHF
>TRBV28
CASSPGFLNEQYF
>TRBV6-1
CASRTTGGREKLFF
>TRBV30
CAWSVRTGPNGYTF
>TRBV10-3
CAISEWGLAGDEQFF
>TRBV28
CASSLPTVFNQPQHF
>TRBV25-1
CASSSYTEAFF
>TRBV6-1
CASAARSRDSRAFF
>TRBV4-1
CASSQEGAGLSGRGNEQFF